The entry that follows covers one TCR beta chain sequence. The data stem from a study of blood T cells in healthy people across ages. The length of the CDR3 is 17 residues. Germline V CDR1 and CDR2: LNHNV, YYDKDF (reference sequence). V lost 0 bases to trimming and J lost 1 base, with 14 bases between them. A second roughly 6 to 12 cycle PCR used barcoded and J-beta primers. TCRdb re-called the 5' RACE reads with MiXCR, one entry per CDR3 protein. This table has more than 900,000 distinct CDR3 sequences, 25% to 30% appearing once. These data were also reused for a study on T cells of mothers and their children.

Input material: blood. This TCR derives from a woman aged 40 to 49 in good health. J is TRBJ2-3 and V is TRBV15; D might be TRBD2 (7 bases). The CDR3 region is CATSRDLAGARTDTQYF. The DNA of the CDR3 is TGTGCCACCAGCAGAGATTTGGCGGGGGCCCGCACAGATACGCAGTATTTT.